A selection of T cell receptor beta chains follows, all from one sample in a study of blood T cell repertoires in COVID-19. The assay was immunoSEQ multiplex PCR, and TCRdb's table has in-frame clones only and misses some. The table has about 260,000 clones, about 87% seen once; the top ten hold approximately 1.5%. Source material: peripheral blood. The receptors stem from a woman aged 40 to 55 who had recovered from COVID-19. Both conserved end residues are part of each CDR3. Each record gives: V gene, D gene, clone size, J gene, CDR3 DNA, CDR3 protein. A D gene is named only where the DNA matches it firmly. Expanded clones get a size class; other rows say once, few or many, or leave the size out.

V gene: TRBV10-3; D gene: TRBD2; clone size: .; J gene: TRBJ2-1; CDR3 DNA: TGTGCCATCAGCCTTGGGACTAGCGGGGGGGCCAATGAGCAGTTCTTC; CDR3 protein: CAISLGTSGGANEQFF
V gene: TRBV18; D gene: .; clone size: once; J gene: TRBJ1-1; CDR3 DNA: TGTGCCAGCTCACCAACTGGGGCGGACACTGAAGCTTTCTTT; CDR3 protein: CASSPTGADTEAFF
V gene: TRBV24-1; D gene: TRBD1; clone size: .; J gene: TRBJ2-5; CDR3 DNA: TGTGCCACCAGTGAGTTAGGGACAGGGGCGCGGACGAGAAAGACCCAGTACTTC; CDR3 protein: CATSELGTGARTRKTQYF
V gene: TRBV18; D gene: TRBD1; clone size: .; J gene: TRBJ1-5; CDR3 DNA: TGTGCCAGCTCACCACAACGACAGGGGAGCAATCAGCCCCAGCATTTT; CDR3 protein: CASSPQRQGSNQPQHF
V gene: TRBV6-6; D gene: .; clone size: .; J gene: TRBJ1-2; CDR3 DNA: TGTGCCAGCAGTTACTCGACAGGTGCACTGGATGGCTACACCTTC; CDR3 protein: CASSYSTGALDGYTF
V gene: TRBV12-3/TRBV12-4; D gene: .; clone size: once; J gene: TRBJ1-5; CDR3 DNA: TGTGCCAGCAGTCCCAATAGCAATCAGCCCCAGCATTTT; CDR3 protein: CASSPNSNQPQHF
V gene: TRBV3-1/TRBV3-2; D gene: .; clone size: .; J gene: TRBJ2-7; CDR3 DNA: TGTGCCAGCAGCTCCCGAGGATCATCCGGAGAGCAGTACTTC; CDR3 protein: CASSSRGSSGEQYF
V gene: TRBV2; D gene: TRBD1; clone size: .; J gene: TRBJ2-5; CDR3 DNA: TGTGCCAGCAGTGATGGGACAGGGGCTGCACAAGAGACCCAGTACTTC; CDR3 protein: CASSDGTGAAQETQYF
V gene: TRBV4-3; D gene: .; clone size: .; J gene: TRBJ2-5; CDR3 DNA: TGCGCCAGCAGCCAAGATATTTCGGGGGGCAGCTTAGGAGAGACCCAGTACTTC; CDR3 protein: CASSQDISGGSLGETQYF
V gene: TRBV6-5; D gene: .; clone size: .; J gene: TRBJ1-1; CDR3 DNA: TGTGCCAGCACCCCTGGTATCAGAAACACTGAAGCTTTCTTT; CDR3 protein: CASTPGIRNTEAFF
V gene: TRBV2; D gene: .; clone size: .; J gene: TRBJ1-2; CDR3 DNA: TGTGCCACCTATGATCAAGCTGGGGCTTACGGCTACACCTTC; CDR3 protein: CATYDQAGAYGYTF
V gene: TRBV12-3/TRBV12-4; D gene: .; clone size: .; J gene: TRBJ2-3; CDR3 DNA: TGTGCCAGCAGTTTTCTCCCAGATACGCAGTATTTT; CDR3 protein: CASSFLPDTQYF
V gene: TRBV5-1; D gene: .; clone size: .; J gene: TRBJ1-2; CDR3 DNA: TGCGCCAGCAGCATCGACAGAGTAGGCTATGGCTACACCTTC; CDR3 protein: CASSIDRVGYGYTF
V gene: TRBV4-1; D gene: TRBD1; clone size: .; J gene: TRBJ2-7; CDR3 DNA: TGCGCCAGCAGCAAAACAGGGGCCGCTCCCTACGAGCAGTACTTC; CDR3 protein: CASSKTGAAPYEQYF
V gene: TRBV18; D gene: .; clone size: .; J gene: TRBJ1-1; CDR3 DNA: TGTGCCAGCTCACCACCTCGACACCTGAACACTGAAGCTTTCTTT; CDR3 protein: CASSPPRHLNTEAFF
V gene: TRBV7-9; D gene: .; clone size: .; J gene: TRBJ2-5; CDR3 DNA: TGTGCCAGCAGCCAAAACGGAGAGACCCAGTACTTC; CDR3 protein: CASSQNGETQYF
V gene: TRBV9; D gene: .; clone size: few; J gene: TRBJ2-2; CDR3 DNA: TGTGCCAGCGGGCAGGCTACCGGGGAGCTGTTTTTT; CDR3 protein: CASGQATGELFF
V gene: TRBV5-5; D gene: TRBD1; clone size: .; J gene: TRBJ2-7; CDR3 DNA: TGTGCCAGCAGCCCCCCATACAGGGGCCGAACCTACGAGCAGTACTTC; CDR3 protein: CASSPPYRGRTYEQYF
V gene: TRBV6-1; D gene: TRBD1; clone size: .; J gene: TRBJ2-3; CDR3 DNA: TGTGCCAGCAGTGCCCCTAGGACAGGGGGCACAGATACGCAGTATTTT; CDR3 protein: CASSAPRTGGTDTQYF
V gene: TRBV7-9; D gene: .; clone size: .; J gene: TRBJ2-7; CDR3 DNA: TGTGCCAGCAGCCACACCCTTCGGGTTTTCGACGAGCAGTACTTC; CDR3 protein: CASSHTLRVFDEQYF
V gene: TRBV7-8; D gene: .; clone size: .; J gene: TRBJ1-6; CDR3 DNA: TGTGCCAGCAAGGGGCAGGGTAATTCACCCCTCCACTTT; CDR3 protein: CASKGQGNSPLHF
V gene: TRBV7-2; D gene: .; clone size: .; J gene: TRBJ2-7; CDR3 DNA: TGTGCCAGCAGCCCAAGACAGAGCTCCTACGAGCAGTACTTC; CDR3 protein: CASSPRQSSYEQYF
V gene: TRBV5-4; D gene: .; clone size: .; J gene: TRBJ2-7; CDR3 DNA: TGTGCCAGCAGCTTGGGACACCAGTCTTACGAGCAGTACTTC; CDR3 protein: CASSLGHQSYEQYF
V gene: TRBV4-1; D gene: .; clone size: .; J gene: TRBJ1-1; CDR3 DNA: TGCGCCAGCAGCCAAGTAGGGGGGGCAGATACTGAAGCTTTCTTT; CDR3 protein: CASSQVGGADTEAFF